This T cell receptor beta chain was sequenced for a study of Tregs in tolerant kidney transplant recipients (dated by TCRdb to between 2017 and 2020). At the level of the whole study: The study used TCRbeta sequencing to identify donor-specific regulatory T cells before combined kidney and bone marrow transplantation, then tracked those cells after transplant.

The transplants used related donors with nonmyeloablative bone marrow transplantation, and mixed chimerism in the human trials was transient. Thawed PBMCs were FACS-sorted into unstimulated Tregs (CD4+CD25+CD127-), CD4+ non-Tregs (CD4+CD25-), CD4 cells and CD8 cells. Patients were 4 combined kidney and bone marrow transplant recipients from the ITN036ST trial, and only these trial subjects had samples available. Healthy control blood was processed by Ficoll density gradient to PBMCs and cryopreserved; patient PBMCs were collected before and after transplant. About this clone itself: This receptor's antigen is unknown. The missing CDR3 end, 3 residues past where the read stops, is filled in from the germline J gene.

The full study reports these points: Donor-specific Treg expansion was found to exceed global Treg expansion in tolerant patients, suggesting antigen-driven rather than nonspecific expansion. For some patients the PCR primers changed over time, which made it impossible to compare the samples from those patients at the nucleotide level. The study was limited by small patient numbers, and the findings need validation in larger populations and under other immunosuppression protocols. Biological reproducibility was not directly addressed, though technical replication error appeared minimal. Expanding Tregs with activated donor B cells appeared to identify the most biologically relevant and donor-specific TCRbeta repertoire.

For TCRbeta CDR3 sequencing, genomic DNA was extracted from sorted cells using the QIAGEN DNeasy Blood and Tissue Kit. Through immunoSEQ, high-throughput TCRbeta CDR3 sequencing was done commercially, including PCR amplification with internal controls and bias correction. As for how the authors treated the data: Unique productive TCRbeta sequences were defined by CDR3 nucleotide sequence where primers matched, and otherwise by CDR3 amino acid sequence together with Vbeta and Jbeta genes. Sorting error was corrected by removing sequences shared between sorted populations at a frequency ratio of 2:1 or less, and the remaining shared sequences were assigned to the higher population. A sequence counted as donor-reactive if, in CFSE-low cells, the sequence had a frequency of at least 0.01% and was expanded at least 5-fold compared with unstimulated cells. Repertoire divergence was quantified by Jensen-Shannon divergence calculated from the top 100 TCRbeta sequences ranked by frequency. For samples with multiple sequencing runs, sorting error was corrected separately for each run before the runs were pooled. In its TCRdb copy, this immuneACCESS table keeps in-frame sequences only and misses some clones. Where compared with another copy, unresolved V genes explain less than half of these, and the others have no known cause. That table gives V, J and clone size, and the DNA gave D and trimming. The data table for this sample lists about 11,000 clones. The ten top clones hold roughly 25% of the sample.

Its CDR3 holds 17 amino acids, cysteine through phenylalanine. Only the CDR3 bases that were read are kept: 42 of them, in frame from base 1. The germline V end is reduced by 0 bases and the J end by 4 bases; junction bases left unmatched: 11. Reading the germline V gene gives CDR1 SGHDN and CDR2 FVKESK. The input for sequencing was CD8+ T cells from blood (PBMCs), taken 24 months after the transplant. This chain joins TRBV14 to TRBJ1-2, and TRBD1 matches 7 of the central bases. This TCR was recovered from a human patient who received a combined kidney and bone marrow transplant. After transplantation, some T cells may belong to the graft donor instead of the recipient. The DNA read from the CDR3 is TGTGCCAGCAGCCAAGATTTAGCACAGGGGTTGGCCTATGGC. It translates as CASSQDLAQGLAYG. The full CDR3 protein is CASSQDLAQGLAYGYTF.